This T cell receptor (beta chain) came from a study of shared clonotypes between healthy human individuals (dated by TCRdb to about 2020). A note on the overall study: A few men and a couple of women, aged 18 to 49 years, made up the cohort. For each donor, CD4 naive and CD4 memory were each run on three plates, CD8 naive on two plates, and CD8 memory on one plate. The study deeply sequenced blood TCR repertoires of five healthy adults to estimate repertoire size and the extent of clonotype sharing between individuals. Libraries were prepared and TCR repertoires were sequenced by different laboratories using diverse techniques, in order to increase sequencing depth and limit assay-specific biases. Each donor's leukapheresis produced roughly between roughly 0.94 and 9.5 billion PBMCs. What the study reported, not specific to this receptor: Naive subsets generally had larger estimated clonotype richness than memory subsets. The genetic and exposure-history diversity represented was limited by the small number of donors. Only blood was sampled, and tissue TCR repertoires likely differ from those in blood. Pairwise subsampling indicated that sequencing depth was expected to affect the degree of clonotype sharing among donors. Even with the large sequencing depth, rarefaction of the sorted-subset datasets indicated that sequencing was incomplete. Compared with non-shared clonotypes, the clonotypes found in all four sorted-subset donors had higher generation probabilities. Across four donors, about 5% of naive CD4, over 3% of naive CD8, under 2.5% of memory CD4, and approximately 0.4% of memory CD8 clonotypes were shared.

The donors were healthy, HIV-negative adults who had no recently reported acute infections or vaccinations. Every donor was a Caucasian adult residing in Nashville, Tennessee, USA. CD4+ T cells were enriched by magnetic negative selection; naive cells were then positively selected on CD45RA, and the negative fraction formed the memory subset. Blood was collected by leukapheresis, and PBMCs were isolated by Ficoll-Histopaque density gradient centrifugation and then cryopreserved in liquid nitrogen vapor phase. Purity and quantity of every magnetically sorted T cell population were checked by analytical flow cytometry. Each sorted fraction had its genomic DNA isolated and then quantified by UV absorbance on a Nanodrop 2000c. This clone appeared once. It lacks a known antigen. Base qualities are not provided; no much larger clone lies one nucleotide away. TCR CDR3 regions were amplified from genomic DNA by multiplex PCR using the deep immunoSEQ assay. Extracted genomic DNA from each cell subset was spread evenly across all wells of several immunoSEQ 96-well plates, with each plate serving as a replicate. For sorted subsets, 150 to 250 ng genomic DNA, equal to 25,000 to 35,000 T cell genomes, was loaded into each replicate PCR. The purified libraries were quantified using a Qubit 3.0 fluorometer, sized with a Bioanalyzer 2100, and then quantified again using the KAPA Library Quantification kit. Every immunoSEQ 96-well plate was sequenced on a dedicated single-read 150-cycle Illumina NextSeq 550 flow cell. The authors' pipeline ran thus. Because the immunoSEQ output held only junctional sequences and lacked quality scores, the filtering could not match the filtering applied to full-length reads. To assign V/J genes and CDR3, sequences were annotated using PyIR, a Python wrapper for IgBLAST v1.9, with IMGT germline references. Reads were filtered out if the reads had weak V/J assignments (E-value above 1e-6), no CDR3, stop codons, out-of-frame junctions, or ambiguous translated residues. V3J clonotypes were defined as sequences sharing the same inferred V gene, J gene, and CDR3 amino acid sequence. Percentage overlap between repertoires was computed as shared unique clonotypes divided by the size of the smaller repertoire. Three approaches were used to assess repertoire richness: RTK rarefaction, the Chao1 estimator, and Recon v2.1 estimates of unobserved clonotypes. Generation probabilities for all TCRbeta clonotypes obtained by the gDNA method from a few donors were computed using OLGA. This immuneACCESS table, as held by TCRdb, lists in-frame sequences with V and J called but not all clones. Of the missing ones, under half trace to an unresolved V gene in checked studies; the others have no known cause. V, J and clone size reflect that table, while D and trimming were determined from the DNA. Across this sample there are 2 million to 2.5 million clones, with approximately 95% seen only once. The ten most abundant clones make up roughly 0.36% of the sample.

The germline V gene (reference sequence) supplies CDR1 MNHNY and CDR2 SVGAGI. A distance of 18 bases separates the germline ends of V and J, which lose 6 bases and 3 bases respectively. The CDR3 holds 15 amino acids from the cysteine to the phenylalanine. The only DNA kept is the CDR3, 45 bases in frame from the first base. This clonotype originated in a man aged 18 to 35 in good health. Some clones in this sample may be carry-over from other donors' samples. This chain joins TRBV6-6 to TRBJ2-7, with a tentative D gene TRBD1 over 6 matching bases. The sequencing input was naive CD4+ T cells from PBMCs. Per the publication, the cell subset or site label means: CD45RA+ positively selected. The DNA is TGTGCCAGCAGCCCTGGACAGCCGAGCTACTACGAGCAGTACTTC. The translation is CASSPGQPSYYEQYF.